This TCR beta chain emerged from a study of T cells in tuberculosis. The CDR3 is made up of 18 amino acids. V lost 1 base, J lost 3 bases, and 15 bases stayed unmatched. Adolescents were screened for latent TB by skin test and IGRA. Profiling relied on immunoSEQ multiplex PCR, and the TCRdb table lists in-frame clones only, not all of them. The sample has 35,000 to 40,000 clones; almost 95% are singletons. This sequence joins TRBV23-1 and TRBJ2-7; 7 nucleotides agree with TRBD1. TRBV23-1 is identified as an open reading frame with a role that is uncertain. The sample comprised PBMCs. The TCR originated in a donor between 5 and 29 years old with latent tuberculosis or without tuberculosis infection. Some clones in this sample may be carry-over from other donors' samples. Written as DNA, the CDR3 is TGCGCCAGCAGTCAATTCGGCCCGGGACAGATCAACTTCTACGAGCAGTACGTC. This encodes CASSQFGPGQINFYEQYV.